This is a list of T cell receptor beta chains from one sample in a study of beta chain features in type 1 diabetes. Assay: immunoSEQ multiplex PCR; the TCRdb copy retains only in-frame clones and omits some. This sample has 550,000 to 850,000 clones, with around an eighth found just once. The specimen was naive CD4+ T cells from blood. The receptors shown here come from a young man with type 1 diabetes. The CDR3 runs from the conserved cysteine through the conserved F or W. A D gene is named only where the DNA matches it firmly. Clone size is shown for a subset of rows, as once, few, many or a class of expanded clone.

TRBJ1-4,NA,few,TRBV7-6,TGTGCCAGCAGCCCCATCGAGTACGAAAAACTGTTTTTT,CASSPIEYEKLFF
TRBJ2-5,TRBD2,few,TRBV27,TGTGCCAGCAGTCCCAACCTCGGACTAGCGGGGGGACAAGAGACCCAGTACTTC,CASSPNLGLAGGQETQYF
TRBJ2-1,NA,few,TRBV4-1,TGCGCCAGCTCGACGGTGAGCTCCTACAATGAGCAGTTCTTC,CASSTVSSYNEQFF
TRBJ2-7,TRBD1,few,TRBV30,TGTGCCTGGACAGGGGGCGCCGAGAGGTCCTACGAGCAGTACTTC,CAWTGGAERSYEQYF
TRBJ1-5,TRBD1,NA,TRBV7-6,TGTGCCAGCAGCTCCCAGGGGGTTGGGGATCAGCCCCAGCATTTT,CASSSQGVGDQPQHF
TRBJ1-1,TRBD1,NA,TRBV30,TGTGCCTGTAGATCCTGGGGGACAGGGAACACTGAAGCTTTCTTT,CACRSWGTGNTEAFF
TRBJ1-2,NA,few,TRBV7-9,TGTGCCAGCAGCTTAGTCGAGGATGGCTACACCTTC,CASSLVEDGYTF
TRBJ2-5,NA,NA,TRBV5-1,TGCGCCAGCAGCAGGCAGGGTACCGAGACCCAGTACTTC,CASSRQGTETQYF
TRBJ2-7,TRBD1,NA,TRBV25-1,TGTGCCAGCAGCAGGGGGACAGGGCTCTCCGAGCAGTACTTC,CASSRGTGLSEQYF
TRBJ2-3,TRBD1,NA,TRBV6-5,TGTGCCAGCAGTTACACCGTGGACAGGCGCACAGATACGCAGTATTTT,CASSYTVDRRTDTQYF
TRBJ2-5,NA,few,TRBV29-1,TGCAGCGTTTTTAAGACAGCCAAGGAGACCCAGTACTTC,CSVFKTAKETQYF
TRBJ1-5,NA,NA,TRBV6-5,TGTGCCAGCAGTTACTCACGGGCGAGCAATCAGCCCCAGCATTTT,CASSYSRASNQPQHF
TRBJ1-2,NA,NA,TRBV30,TGTGCCTGGAGTGGAGTCTACGGTAGCCATGGCTACACCTTC,CAWSGVYGSHGYTF
TRBJ2-5,TRBD1,few,TRBV2,TGTGCCAGCAACCAGGGGGAAGAGACCCAGTACTTC,CASNQGEETQYF